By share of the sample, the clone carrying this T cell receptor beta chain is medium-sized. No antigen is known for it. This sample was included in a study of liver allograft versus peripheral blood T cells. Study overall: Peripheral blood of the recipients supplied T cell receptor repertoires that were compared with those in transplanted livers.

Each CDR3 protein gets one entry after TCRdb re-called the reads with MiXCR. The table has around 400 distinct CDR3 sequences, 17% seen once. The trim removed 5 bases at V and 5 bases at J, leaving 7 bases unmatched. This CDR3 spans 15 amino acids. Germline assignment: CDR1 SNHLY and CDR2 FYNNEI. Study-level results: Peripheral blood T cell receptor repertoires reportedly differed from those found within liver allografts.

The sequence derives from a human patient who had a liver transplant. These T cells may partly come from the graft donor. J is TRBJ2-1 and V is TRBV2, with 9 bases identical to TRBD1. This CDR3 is CASSRRQGVNNEQFF. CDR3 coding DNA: TGTGCCAGCAGTCGTCGACAGGGGGTTAACAATGAGCAGTTCTTC.